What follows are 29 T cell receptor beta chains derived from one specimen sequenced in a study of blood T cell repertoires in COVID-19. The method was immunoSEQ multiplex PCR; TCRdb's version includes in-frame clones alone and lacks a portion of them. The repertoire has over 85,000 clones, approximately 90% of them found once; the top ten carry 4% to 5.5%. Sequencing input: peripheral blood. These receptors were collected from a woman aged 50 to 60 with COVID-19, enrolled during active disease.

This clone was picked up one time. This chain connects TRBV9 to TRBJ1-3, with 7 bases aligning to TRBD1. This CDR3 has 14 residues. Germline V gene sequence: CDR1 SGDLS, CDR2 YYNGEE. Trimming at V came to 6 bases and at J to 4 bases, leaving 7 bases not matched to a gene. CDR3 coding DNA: TGTGCCAGCACTTTTCAGGGGGAAGGAAACACCATATATTTT. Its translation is CASTFQGEGNTIYF.

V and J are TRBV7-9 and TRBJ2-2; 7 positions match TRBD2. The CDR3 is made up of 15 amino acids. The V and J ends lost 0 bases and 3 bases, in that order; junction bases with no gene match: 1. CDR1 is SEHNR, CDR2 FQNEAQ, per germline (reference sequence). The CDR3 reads CASSLAAGDTGELFF. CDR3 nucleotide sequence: TGTGCCAGCAGCTTAGCCGCGGGGGACACCGGGGAGCTGTTTTTT.

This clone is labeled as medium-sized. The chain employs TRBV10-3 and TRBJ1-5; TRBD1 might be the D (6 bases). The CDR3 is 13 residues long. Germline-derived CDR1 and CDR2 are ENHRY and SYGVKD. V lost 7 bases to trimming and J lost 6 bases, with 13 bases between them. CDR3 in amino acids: CAITDRDTQPQHF. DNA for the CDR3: TGTGCCATCACCGACCGGGACACTCAGCCCCAGCATTTT.

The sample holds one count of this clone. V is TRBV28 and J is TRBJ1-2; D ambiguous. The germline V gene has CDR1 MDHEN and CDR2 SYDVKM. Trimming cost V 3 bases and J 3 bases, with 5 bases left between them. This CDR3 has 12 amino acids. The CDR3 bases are TGTGCCAGCAGTTTTACAGACTATGGCTACACCTTC. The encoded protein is CASSFTDYGYTF.

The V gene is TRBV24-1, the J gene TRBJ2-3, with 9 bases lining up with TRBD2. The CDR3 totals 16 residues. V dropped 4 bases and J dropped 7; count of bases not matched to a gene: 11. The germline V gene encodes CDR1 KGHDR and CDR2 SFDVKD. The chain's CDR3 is CATSDPSAGGPNTQYF. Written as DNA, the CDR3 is TGTGCCACCAGTGACCCTAGCGCGGGGGGGCCTAATACGCAGTATTTT.

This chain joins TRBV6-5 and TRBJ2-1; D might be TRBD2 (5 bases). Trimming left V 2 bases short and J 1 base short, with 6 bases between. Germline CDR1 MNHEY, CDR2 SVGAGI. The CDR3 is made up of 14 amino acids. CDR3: CASSYTGSYNEQFF. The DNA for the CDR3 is TGTGCCAGCAGTTACACGGGATCCTACAATGAGCAGTTCTTC.

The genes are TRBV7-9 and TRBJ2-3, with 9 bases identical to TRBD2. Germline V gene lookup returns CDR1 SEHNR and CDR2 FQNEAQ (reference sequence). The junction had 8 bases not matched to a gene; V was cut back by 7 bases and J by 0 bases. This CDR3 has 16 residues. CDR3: CASNFGLAPSTDTQYF. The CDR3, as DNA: TGTGCCAGCAACTTCGGACTAGCGCCTAGCACAGATACGCAGTATTTT.

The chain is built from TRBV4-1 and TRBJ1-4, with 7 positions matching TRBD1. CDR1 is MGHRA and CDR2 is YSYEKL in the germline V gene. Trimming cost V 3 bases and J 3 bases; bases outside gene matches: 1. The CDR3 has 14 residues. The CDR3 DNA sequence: TGCGCCAGCAGCCAGACAGGGTCTAATGAAAAACTGTTTTTT. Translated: CASSQTGSNEKLFF.

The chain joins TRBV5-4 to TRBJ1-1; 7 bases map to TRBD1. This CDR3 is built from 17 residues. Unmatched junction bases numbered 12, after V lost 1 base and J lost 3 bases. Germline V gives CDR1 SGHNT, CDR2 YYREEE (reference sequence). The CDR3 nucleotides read TGTGCCAGCAGCTTGCTGGCGACAGGGTATCTTGACACTGAAGCTTTCTTT. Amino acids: CASSLLATGYLDTEAFF.

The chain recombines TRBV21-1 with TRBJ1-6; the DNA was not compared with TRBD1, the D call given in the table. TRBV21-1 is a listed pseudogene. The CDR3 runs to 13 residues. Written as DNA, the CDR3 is TGTGCCAGCCGACAGGGGGCGAATTCACCCCTCCACTTT. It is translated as CASRQGANSPLHF.

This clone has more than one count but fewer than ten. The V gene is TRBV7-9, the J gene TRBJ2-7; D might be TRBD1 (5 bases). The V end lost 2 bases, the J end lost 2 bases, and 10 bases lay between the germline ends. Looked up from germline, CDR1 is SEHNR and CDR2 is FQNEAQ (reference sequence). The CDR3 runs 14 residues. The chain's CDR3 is CASSLLDTTYEQYF. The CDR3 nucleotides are TGTGCCAGCAGCTTACTGGACACAACCTACGAGCAGTACTTC.

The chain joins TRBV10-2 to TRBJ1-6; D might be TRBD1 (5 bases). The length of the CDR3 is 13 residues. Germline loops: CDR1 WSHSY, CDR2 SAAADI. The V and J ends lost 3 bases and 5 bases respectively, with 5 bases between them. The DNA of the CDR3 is TGCGCCAGCAGTGACAGGGATAATTCACCCCTCCACTTT. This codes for CASSDRDNSPLHF.

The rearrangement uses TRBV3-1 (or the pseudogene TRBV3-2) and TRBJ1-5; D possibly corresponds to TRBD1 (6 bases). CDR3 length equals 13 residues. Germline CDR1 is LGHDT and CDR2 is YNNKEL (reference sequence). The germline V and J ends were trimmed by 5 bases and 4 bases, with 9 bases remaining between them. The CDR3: CASSADRNQPQHF. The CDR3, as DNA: TGTGCCAGCAGCGCGGACAGAAATCAGCCCCAGCATTTT.

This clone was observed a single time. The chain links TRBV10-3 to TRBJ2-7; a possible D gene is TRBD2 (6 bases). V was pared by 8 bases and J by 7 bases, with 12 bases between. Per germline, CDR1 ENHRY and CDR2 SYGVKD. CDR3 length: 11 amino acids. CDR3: CAIGDSVEQYF. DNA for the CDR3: TGTGCCATCGGGGACTCGGTAGAGCAGTACTTC.

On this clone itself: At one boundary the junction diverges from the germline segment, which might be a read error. This CDR3 is CASSKDSNNEQFF. DNA for the CDR3: TGTGCCAGCTCCAAGGACTCCAACAATGAGCAGTTCTTC. The rearrangement uses TRBV18 and TRBJ2-1; D is perhaps TRBD2 (5 bases). There are 13 residues in the CDR3. The germline V gene has CDR1 KGHSH and CDR2 LQKENI.

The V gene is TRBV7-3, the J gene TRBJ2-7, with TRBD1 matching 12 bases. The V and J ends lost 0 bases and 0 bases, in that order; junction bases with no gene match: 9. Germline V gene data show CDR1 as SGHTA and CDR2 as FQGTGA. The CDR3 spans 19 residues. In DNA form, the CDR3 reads TGTGCCAGCAGCTTAACCGGGACAGGGGGCCCTCTCAACTCCTACGAGCAGTACTTC. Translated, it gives CASSLTGTGGPLNSYEQYF.

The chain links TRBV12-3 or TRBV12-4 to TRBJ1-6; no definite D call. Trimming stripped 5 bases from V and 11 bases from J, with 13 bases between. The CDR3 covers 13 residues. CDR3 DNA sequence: TGTGCCAGCAGTACGGGGTCAGCGGCACCCCTCCACTTT. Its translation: CASSTGSAAPLHF.

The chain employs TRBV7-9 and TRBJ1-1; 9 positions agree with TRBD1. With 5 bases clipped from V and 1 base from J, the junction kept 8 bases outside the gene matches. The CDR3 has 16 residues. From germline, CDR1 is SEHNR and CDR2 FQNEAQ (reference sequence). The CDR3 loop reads CASSLGQGSGNTEAFF. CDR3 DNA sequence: TGTGCCAGCAGCCTAGGACAGGGGAGCGGGAACACTGAAGCTTTCTTT.

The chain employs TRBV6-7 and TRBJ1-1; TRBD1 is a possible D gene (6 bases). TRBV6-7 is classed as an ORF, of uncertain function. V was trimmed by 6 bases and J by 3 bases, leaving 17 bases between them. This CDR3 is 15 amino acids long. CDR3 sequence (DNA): TGTGCCAGCAGGGATGAGGGGGGGGAGGACACTGAAGCTTTCTTT. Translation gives CASRDEGGEDTEAFF.

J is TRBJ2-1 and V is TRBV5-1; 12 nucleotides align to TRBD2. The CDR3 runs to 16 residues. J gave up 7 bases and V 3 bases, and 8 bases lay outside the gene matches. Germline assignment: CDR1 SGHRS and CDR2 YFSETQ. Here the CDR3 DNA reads TGCGCCAGCAGCTCCCCTAGCGGGGGGGCCGGGAATGAGCAGTTCTTC. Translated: CASSSPSGGAGNEQFF.

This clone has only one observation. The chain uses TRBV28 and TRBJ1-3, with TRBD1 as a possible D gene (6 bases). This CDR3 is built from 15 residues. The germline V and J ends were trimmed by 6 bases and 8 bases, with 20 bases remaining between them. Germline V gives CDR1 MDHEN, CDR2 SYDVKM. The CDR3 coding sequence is TGTGCCAGCAGGGCTGGTGGGGGCCTTCGGGACACCATATATTTT. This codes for CASRAGGGLRDTIYF.

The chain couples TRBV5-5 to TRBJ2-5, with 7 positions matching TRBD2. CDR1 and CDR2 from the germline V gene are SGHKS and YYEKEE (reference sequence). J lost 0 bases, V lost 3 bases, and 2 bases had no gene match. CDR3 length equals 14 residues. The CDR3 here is CASSSGTNQETQYF. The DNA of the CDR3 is TGTGCCAGCAGCTCCGGGACTAACCAAGAGACCCAGTACTTC.

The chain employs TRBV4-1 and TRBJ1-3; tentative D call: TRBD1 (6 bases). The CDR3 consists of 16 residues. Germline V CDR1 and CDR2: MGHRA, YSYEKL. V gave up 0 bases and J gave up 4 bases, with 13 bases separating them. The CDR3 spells CASSQDGGGGGNTIYF. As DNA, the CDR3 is TGCGCCAGCAGCCAAGACGGCGGGGGCGGAGGAAACACCATATATTTT.

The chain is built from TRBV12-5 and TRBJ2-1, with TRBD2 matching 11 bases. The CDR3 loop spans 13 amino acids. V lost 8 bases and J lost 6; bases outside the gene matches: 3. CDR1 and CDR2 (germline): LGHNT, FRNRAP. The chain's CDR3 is CASWLAGGNEQFF. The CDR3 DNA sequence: TGTGCTAGTTGGCTAGCGGGGGGCAATGAGCAGTTCTTC.

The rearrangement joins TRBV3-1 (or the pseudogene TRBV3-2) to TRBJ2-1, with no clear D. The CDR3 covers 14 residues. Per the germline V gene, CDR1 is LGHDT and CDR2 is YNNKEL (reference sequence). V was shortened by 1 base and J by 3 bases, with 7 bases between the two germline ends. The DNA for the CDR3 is TGTGCCAGCAGCCAAGGACGGGTCTACAATGAGCAGTTCTTC. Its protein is CASSQGRVYNEQFF.

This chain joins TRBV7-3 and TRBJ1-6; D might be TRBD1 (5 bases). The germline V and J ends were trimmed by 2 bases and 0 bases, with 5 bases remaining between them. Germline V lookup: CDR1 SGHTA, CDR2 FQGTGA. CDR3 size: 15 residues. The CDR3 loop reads CASSLDSSYNSPLHF. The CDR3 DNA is TGTGCCAGCAGCTTAGACAGCTCCTATAATTCACCCCTCCACTTT.

The CDR3 region has the DNA TGTGCCAGCAGCGCGGGACCGTACACGTCCTACGAGCAGTACTTC. This gives the protein CASSAGPYTSYEQYF. The V gene is TRBV5-8, the J gene TRBJ2-7, with D tentatively TRBD2 (6 bases). The CDR3 consists of 15 residues. The V and J ends lost 4 bases and 1 base respectively, with 15 bases between them. CDR1 SGHTS and CDR2 YDEGEE come from the germline V gene.

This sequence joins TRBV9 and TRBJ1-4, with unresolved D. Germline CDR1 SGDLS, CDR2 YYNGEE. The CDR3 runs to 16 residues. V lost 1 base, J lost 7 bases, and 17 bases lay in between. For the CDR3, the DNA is TGTGCCAGCAGCGTACCCGGACCTTCCCGGGGTGAAAAACTGTTTTTT. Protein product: CASSVPGPSRGEKLFF.

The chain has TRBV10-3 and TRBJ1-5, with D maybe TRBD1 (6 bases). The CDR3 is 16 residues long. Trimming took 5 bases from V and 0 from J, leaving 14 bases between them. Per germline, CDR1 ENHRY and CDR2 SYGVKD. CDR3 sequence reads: CAISTQGPNSNQPQHF. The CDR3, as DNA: TGTGCCATCAGTACACAGGGACCGAATAGCAATCAGCCCCAGCATTTT.